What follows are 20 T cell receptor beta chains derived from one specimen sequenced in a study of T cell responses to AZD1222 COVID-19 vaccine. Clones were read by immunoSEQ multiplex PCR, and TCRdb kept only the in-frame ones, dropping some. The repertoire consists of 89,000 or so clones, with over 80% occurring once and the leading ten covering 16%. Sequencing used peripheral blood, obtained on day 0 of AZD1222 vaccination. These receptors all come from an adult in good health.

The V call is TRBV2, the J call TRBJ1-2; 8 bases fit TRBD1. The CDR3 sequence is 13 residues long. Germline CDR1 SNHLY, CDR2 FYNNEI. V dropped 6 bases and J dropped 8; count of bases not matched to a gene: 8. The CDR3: CASSGQGQGGYTF. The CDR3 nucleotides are TGTGCCAGCAGCGGACAGGGTCAGGGGGGCTACACCTTC.

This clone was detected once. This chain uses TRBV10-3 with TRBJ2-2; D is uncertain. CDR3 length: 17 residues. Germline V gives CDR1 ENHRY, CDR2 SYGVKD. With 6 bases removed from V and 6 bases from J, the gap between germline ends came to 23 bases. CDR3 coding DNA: TGTGCCATCAGCGGGCAAACCGGGCTGCCCGGATCCGGGGAGCTGTTTTTT. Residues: CAISGQTGLPGSGELFF.

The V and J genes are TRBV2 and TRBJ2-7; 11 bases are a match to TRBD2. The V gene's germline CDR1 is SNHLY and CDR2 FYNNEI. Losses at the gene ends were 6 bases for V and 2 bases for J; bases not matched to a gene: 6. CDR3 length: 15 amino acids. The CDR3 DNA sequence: TGTGCCAGCAGGGCCGGGACTAGCGGTACCTACGAGCAGTACTTC. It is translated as CASRAGTSGTYEQYF.

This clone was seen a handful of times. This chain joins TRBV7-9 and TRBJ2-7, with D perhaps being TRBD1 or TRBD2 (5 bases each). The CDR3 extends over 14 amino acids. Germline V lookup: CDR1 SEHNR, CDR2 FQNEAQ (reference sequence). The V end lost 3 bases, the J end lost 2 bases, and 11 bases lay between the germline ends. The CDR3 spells CASSLTGTPYEQYF. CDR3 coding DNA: TGTGCCAGCAGCTTGACCGGGACGCCCTACGAGCAGTACTTC.

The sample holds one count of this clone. The CDR3 DNA is TGTGCCAGCAGTTTAAGCGGGACTAGAAGTTACAATGAGCAGTTCTTC. Its translation is CASSLSGTRSYNEQFF. This rearrangement joins TRBV27 to TRBJ2-1, with 8 bases that match TRBD2. Trimming cost V 2 bases and J 4 bases; bases outside gene matches: 7. Germline V lookup: CDR1 MNHEY, CDR2 SMNVEV (reference sequence). The CDR3 covers 16 residues.

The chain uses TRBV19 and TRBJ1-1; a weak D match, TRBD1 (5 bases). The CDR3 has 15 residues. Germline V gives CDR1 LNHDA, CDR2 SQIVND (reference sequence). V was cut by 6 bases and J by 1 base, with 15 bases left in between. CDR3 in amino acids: CASSTSVGGNTEAFF. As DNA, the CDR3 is TGTGCCAGTAGCACGAGCGTCGGGGGGAACACTGAAGCTTTCTTT.

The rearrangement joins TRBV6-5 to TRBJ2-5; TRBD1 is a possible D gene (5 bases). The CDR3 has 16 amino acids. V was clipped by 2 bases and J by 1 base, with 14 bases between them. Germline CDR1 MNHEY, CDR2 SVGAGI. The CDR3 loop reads CASSYTLPRAQETQYF. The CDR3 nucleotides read TGTGCCAGCAGTTACACCCTACCCAGGGCCCAAGAGACCCAGTACTTC.

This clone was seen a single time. The CDR3 sequence: CASSPEGRRRGYTF. Here the CDR3 DNA reads TGTGCCAGCAGCCCCGAGGGTCGGAGAAGAGGCTACACCTTC. The chain employs TRBV28 and TRBJ1-2; no clear D. The germline CDR1 and CDR2 sequences are MDHEN and SYDVKM. Trimming took off 6 bases at V and 8 bases at J, with 19 bases between the two ends. CDR3 size: 14 residues.

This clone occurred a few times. Here the CDR3 DNA reads TGTGCCAGCATCCCTCCTCATGTGCACAGCGAAGCTTTCTTT. Translating it yields CASIPPHVHSEAFF. V is TRBV28 and J is TRBJ1-1; D unresolved. V was cut by 7 bases and J by 8 bases, with 20 bases left in between. Looked up from germline, CDR1 is MDHEN and CDR2 is SYDVKM. The CDR3 extends over 14 amino acids.

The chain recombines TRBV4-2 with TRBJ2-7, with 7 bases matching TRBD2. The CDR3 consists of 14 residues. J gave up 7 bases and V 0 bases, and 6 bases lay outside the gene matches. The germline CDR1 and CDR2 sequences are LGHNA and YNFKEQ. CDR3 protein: CASSQEFGGGEQYF. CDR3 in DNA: TGTGCCAGCAGCCAAGAGTTTGGGGGGGGAGAGCAGTACTTC.

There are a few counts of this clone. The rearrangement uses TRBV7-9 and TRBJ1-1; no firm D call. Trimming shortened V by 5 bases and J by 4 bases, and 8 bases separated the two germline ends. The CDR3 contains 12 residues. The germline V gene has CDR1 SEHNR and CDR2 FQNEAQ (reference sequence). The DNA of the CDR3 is TGTGCCAGCAGCAGAGTCGCCACTGAAGCTTTCTTT. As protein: CASSRVATEAFF.

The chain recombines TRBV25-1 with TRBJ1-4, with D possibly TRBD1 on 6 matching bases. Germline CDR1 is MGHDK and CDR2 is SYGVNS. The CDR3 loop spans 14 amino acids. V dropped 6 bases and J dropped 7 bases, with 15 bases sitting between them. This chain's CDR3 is CASSPRGRFEKLFF. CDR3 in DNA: TGTGCCAGCAGCCCCAGGGGCAGGTTTGAAAAACTGTTTTTT.

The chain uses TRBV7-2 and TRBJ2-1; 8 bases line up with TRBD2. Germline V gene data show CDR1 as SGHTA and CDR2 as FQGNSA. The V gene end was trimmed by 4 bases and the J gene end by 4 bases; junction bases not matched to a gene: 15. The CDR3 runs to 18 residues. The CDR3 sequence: CASSSGTRGMSSYNEQFF. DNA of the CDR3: TGTGCCAGCAGCTCCGGGACTAGGGGCATGTCCTCTTACAATGAGCAGTTCTTC. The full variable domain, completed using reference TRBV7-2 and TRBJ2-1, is GAGVSQSPSNKVTEKGKDVELRCDPISGHTALYWYRQSLGQGLEFLIYFQGNSAPDKSGLPSDRFSAERTGGSVSTLTIQRTQQEDSAVYLCASSSGTRGMSSYNEQFFGPGTRLTVL.

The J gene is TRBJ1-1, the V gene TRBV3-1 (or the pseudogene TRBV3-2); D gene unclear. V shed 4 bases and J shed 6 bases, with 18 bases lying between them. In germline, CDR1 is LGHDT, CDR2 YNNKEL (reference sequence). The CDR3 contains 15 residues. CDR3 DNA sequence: TGTGCCAGCAGCCCTTCTTGGGGTGGGCAAGCTGAAGCTTTCTTT. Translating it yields CASSPSWGGQAEAFF.

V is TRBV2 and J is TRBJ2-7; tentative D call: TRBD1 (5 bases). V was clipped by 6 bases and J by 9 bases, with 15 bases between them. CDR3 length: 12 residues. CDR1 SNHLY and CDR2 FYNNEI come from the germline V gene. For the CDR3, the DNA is TGTGCCAGCAGGGGGCTTGCTACGGTGCAGTACTTC. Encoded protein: CASRGLATVQYF.

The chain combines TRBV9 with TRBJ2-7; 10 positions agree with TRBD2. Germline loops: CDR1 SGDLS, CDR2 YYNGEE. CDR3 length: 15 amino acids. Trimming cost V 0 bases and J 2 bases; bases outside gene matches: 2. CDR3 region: CASSVGTSGPYEQYF. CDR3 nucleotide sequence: TGTGCCAGCAGCGTAGGGACTAGCGGCCCCTACGAGCAGTACTTC.

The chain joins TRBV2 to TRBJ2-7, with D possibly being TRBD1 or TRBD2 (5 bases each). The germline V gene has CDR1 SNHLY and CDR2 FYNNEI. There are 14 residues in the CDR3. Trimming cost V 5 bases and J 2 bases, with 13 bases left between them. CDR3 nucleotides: TGTGCCAGCAGTCTGAGGGACGGCACCTACGAGCAGTACTTC. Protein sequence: CASSLRDGTYEQYF.

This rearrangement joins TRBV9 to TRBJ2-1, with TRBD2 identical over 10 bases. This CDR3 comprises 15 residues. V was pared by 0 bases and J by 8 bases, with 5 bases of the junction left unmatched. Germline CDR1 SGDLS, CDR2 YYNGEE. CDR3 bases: TGTGCCAGCAGCGTAGCCCGGCTAGCGGGAGATGAGCAGTTCTTC. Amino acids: CASSVARLAGDEQFF.

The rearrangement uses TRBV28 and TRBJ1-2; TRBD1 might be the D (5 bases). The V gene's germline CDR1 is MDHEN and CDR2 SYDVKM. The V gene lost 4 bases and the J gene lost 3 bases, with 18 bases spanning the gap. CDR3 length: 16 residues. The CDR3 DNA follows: TGTGCCAGCAGTTCTCCCTTGGGGGGTGGTGACTATGGCTACACCTTC. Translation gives CASSSPLGGGDYGYTF.

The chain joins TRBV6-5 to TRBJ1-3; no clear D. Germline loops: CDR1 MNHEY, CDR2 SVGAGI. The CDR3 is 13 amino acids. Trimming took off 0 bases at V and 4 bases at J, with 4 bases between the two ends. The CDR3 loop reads CASSYSGGNTIYF. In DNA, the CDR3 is TGTGCCAGCAGTTACTCAGGGGGAAACACCATATATTTT.